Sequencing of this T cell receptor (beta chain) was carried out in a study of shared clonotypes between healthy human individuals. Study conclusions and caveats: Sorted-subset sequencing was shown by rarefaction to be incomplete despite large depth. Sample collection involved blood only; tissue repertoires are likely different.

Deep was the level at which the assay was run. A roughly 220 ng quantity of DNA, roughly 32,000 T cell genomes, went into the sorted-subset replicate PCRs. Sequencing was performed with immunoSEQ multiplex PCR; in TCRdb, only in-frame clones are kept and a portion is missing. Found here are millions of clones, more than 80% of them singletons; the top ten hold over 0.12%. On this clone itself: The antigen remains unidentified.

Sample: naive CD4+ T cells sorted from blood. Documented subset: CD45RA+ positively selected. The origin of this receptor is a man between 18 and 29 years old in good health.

In DNA, the CDR3 is TGTGCCAGCAATCCACGGGTAGCGTACCCTAACTATGGCTACACCTTC. The encoded protein is CASNPRVAYPNYGYTF. The chain couples TRBV6-6 to TRBJ1-2; no firm D call. The CDR3 runs to 16 residues. The V gene's germline CDR1 is MNHNY and CDR2 SVGAGI (reference sequence). Between the trimmed V and J ends, which lost 7 bases and 0 bases, there was a span of 18 bases.